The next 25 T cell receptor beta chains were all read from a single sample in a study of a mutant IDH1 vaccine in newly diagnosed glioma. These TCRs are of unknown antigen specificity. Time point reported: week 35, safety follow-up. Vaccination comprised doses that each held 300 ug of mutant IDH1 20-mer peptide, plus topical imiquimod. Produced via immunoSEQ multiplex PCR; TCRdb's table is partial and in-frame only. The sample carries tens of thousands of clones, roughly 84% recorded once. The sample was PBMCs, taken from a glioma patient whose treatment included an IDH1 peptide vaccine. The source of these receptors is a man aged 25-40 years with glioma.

The CDR3 sequence is CASSTTSGSAGSYEQYF. The CDR3 DNA reads as TGTGCCAGCAGTACCACGTCAGGGTCCGCGGGGTCCTACGAGCAGTACTTC. This sequence joins TRBV28 and TRBJ2-7, with D tentatively TRBD2 (6 bases). Germline-derived CDR1 and CDR2 are MDHEN and SYDVKM. V was pared by 5 bases and J by 1 base, with 21 bases between. The CDR3 contains 17 residues.

The CDR3 region is CASSSLAGGYQETQYF. CDR3 nucleotides: TGCGCCAGCAGCTCTCTAGCGGGGGGGTACCAAGAGACCCAGTACTTC. The chain uses TRBV5-1 and TRBJ2-5; 12 nucleotides line up with TRBD2. Trimming removed 3 bases from V and 0 bases from J; junction bases left unmatched: 3. This CDR3 is built from 16 residues. Germline lookup yields CDR1 SGHRS and CDR2 YFSETQ.

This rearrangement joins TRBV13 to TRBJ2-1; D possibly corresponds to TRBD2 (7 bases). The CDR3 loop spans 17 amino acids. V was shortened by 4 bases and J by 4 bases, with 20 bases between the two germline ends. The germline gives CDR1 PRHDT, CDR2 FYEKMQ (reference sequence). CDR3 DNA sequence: TGTGCCAGCAGCTCCTCACCTAGGGGGGGCCCGTACAATGAGCAGTTCTTC. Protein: CASSSSPRGGPYNEQFF.

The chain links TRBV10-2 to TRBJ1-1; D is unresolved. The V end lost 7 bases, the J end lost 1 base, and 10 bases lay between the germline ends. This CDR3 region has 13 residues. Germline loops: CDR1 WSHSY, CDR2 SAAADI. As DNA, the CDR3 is TGCGCCAGCAACCCGGACCCGAACACTGAAGCTTTCTTT. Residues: CASNPDPNTEAFF.

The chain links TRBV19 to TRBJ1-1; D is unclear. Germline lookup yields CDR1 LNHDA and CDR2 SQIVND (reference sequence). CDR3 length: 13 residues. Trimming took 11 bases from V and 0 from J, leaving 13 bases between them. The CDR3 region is CASSAPMNTEAFF. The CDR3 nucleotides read TGTGCCTCCTCCGCCCCGATGAACACTGAAGCTTTCTTT.

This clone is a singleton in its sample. The CDR3 region has the DNA TGTGCCAGTAACTATGACAGGGATGGAGTCTATGGCTACACCTTC. As protein: CASNYDRDGVYGYTF. This rearrangement joins TRBV19 to TRBJ1-2, with 7 positions matching TRBD1. The germline gives CDR1 LNHDA, CDR2 SQIVND (reference sequence). The CDR3 is 15 amino acids. Trimming at V came to 7 bases and at J to 4 bases, leaving 12 bases not matched to a gene. Combining the CDR3 with reference TRBV19 and TRBJ1-2 gives the whole variable domain DGGITQSPKYLFRKEGQNVTLSCEQNLNHDAMYWYRQDPGQGLRLIYYSQIVNDFQKGDIAEGYSVSREKKESFPLTVTSAQKNPTAFYLCASNYDRDGVYGYTFGSGTRLTVV.

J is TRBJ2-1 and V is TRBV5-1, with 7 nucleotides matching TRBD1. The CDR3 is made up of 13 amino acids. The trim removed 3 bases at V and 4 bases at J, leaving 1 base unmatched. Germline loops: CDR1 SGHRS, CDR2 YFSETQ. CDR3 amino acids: CASSSGQYNEQFF. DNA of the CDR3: TGCGCCAGCAGCTCGGGACAGTACAATGAGCAGTTCTTC.

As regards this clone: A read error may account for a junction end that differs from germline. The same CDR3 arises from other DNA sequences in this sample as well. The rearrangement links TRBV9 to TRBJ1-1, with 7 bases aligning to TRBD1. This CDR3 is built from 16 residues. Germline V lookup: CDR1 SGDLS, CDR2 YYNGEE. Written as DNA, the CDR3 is TGTGCCAGTAGCGCCCTGACAGGGCATCGGAACACTGAAGCTTTCTTT. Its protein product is CASSALTGHRNTEAFF.

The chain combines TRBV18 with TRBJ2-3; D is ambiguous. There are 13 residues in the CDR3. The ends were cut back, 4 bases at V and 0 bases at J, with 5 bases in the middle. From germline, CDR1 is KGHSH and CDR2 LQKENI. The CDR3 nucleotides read TGTGCCAGCTCACGACCTAGCACAGATACGCAGTATTTT. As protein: CASSRPSTDTQYF.

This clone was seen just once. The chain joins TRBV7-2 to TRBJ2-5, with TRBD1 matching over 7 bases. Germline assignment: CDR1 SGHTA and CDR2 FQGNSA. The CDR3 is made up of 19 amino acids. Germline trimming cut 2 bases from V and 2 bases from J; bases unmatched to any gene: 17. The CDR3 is CASSLLLGQVKWGQETQYF. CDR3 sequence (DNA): TGTGCCAGCAGCTTACTTCTAGGACAGGTTAAATGGGGGCAAGAGACCCAGTACTTC.

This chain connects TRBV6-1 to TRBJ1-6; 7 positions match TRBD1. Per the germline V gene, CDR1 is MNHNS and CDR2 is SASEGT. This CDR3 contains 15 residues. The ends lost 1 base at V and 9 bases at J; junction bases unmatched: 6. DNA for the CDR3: TGTGCCAGCAGTGAAGGGGAGGGGGCGGCTTCACCCCTCCACTTT. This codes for CASSEGEGAASPLHF.

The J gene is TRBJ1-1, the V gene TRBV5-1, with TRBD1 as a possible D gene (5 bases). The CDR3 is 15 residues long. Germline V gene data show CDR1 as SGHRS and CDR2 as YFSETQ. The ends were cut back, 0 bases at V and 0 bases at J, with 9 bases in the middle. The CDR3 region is CASSLEGRLNTEAFF. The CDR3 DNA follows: TGCGCCAGCAGCTTGGAGGGACGGCTGAACACTGAAGCTTTCTTT.

The CDR3 reads CASSDADNSPLHF. The CDR3 DNA sequence: TGTGCCAGCAGTGACGCTGATAATTCACCCCTCCACTTT. This chain connects TRBV27 to TRBJ1-6; D remains unclear. Germline CDR1 reads MNHEY; CDR2 reads SMNVEV (reference sequence). The CDR3 covers 13 residues. With 5 bases removed from V and 5 bases from J, the gap between germline ends came to 7 bases.

The CDR3 DNA reads as TGTGCCAGCAGCAAAGGGAGCCTACCCTACGAGCAGTACTTC. Protein: CASSKGSLPYEQYF. V usage is TRBV21-1 and J usage is TRBJ2-7; TRBD2, the table's D call, was not compared with the DNA. TRBV21-1 counts as a pseudogene. This CDR3 spans 14 amino acids.

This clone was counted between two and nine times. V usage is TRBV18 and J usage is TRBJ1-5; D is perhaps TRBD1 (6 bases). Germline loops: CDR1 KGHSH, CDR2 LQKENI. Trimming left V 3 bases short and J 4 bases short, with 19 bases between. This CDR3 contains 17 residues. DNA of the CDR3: TGTGCCAGCTCACCCCCACCTTTTAGGACAGCGAATCAGCCCCAGCATTTT. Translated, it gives CASSPPPFRTANQPQHF.

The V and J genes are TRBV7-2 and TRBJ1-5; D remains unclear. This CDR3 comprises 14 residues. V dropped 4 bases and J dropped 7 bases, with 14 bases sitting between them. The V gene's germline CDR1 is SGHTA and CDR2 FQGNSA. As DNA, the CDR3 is TGTGCCAGCAGCTCTATCGTGTCTCCCCAGCCCCAGCATTTT. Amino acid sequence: CASSSIVSPQPQHF.

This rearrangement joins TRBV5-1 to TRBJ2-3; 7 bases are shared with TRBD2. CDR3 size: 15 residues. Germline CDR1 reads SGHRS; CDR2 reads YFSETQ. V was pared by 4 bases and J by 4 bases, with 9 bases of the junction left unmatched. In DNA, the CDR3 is TGCGCCAGCAGCCAACAACTAGCGTTAGCAGATACGCAGTATTTT. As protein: CASSQQLALADTQYF.

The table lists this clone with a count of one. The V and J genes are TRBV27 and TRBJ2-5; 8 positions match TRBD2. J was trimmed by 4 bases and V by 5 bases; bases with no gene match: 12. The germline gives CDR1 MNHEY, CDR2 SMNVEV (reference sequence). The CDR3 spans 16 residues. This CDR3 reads CASSIIPGGGTETQYF. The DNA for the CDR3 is TGTGCCAGCAGTATTATCCCCGGGGGGGGCACAGAGACCCAGTACTTC.

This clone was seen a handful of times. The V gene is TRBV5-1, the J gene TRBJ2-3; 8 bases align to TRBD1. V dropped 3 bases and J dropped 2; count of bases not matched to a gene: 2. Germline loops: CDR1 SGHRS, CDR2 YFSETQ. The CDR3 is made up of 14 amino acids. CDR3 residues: CASSSGQATDTQYF. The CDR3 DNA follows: TGCGCCAGCAGCTCGGGACAGGCCACAGATACGCAGTATTTT.

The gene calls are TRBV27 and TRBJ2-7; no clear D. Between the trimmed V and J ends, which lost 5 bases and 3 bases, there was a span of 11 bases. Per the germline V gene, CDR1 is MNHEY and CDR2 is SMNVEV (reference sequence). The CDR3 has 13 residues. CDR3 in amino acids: CASSNGEGYEQYF. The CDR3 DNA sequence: TGTGCCAGCAGTAACGGAGAAGGCTACGAGCAGTACTTC.

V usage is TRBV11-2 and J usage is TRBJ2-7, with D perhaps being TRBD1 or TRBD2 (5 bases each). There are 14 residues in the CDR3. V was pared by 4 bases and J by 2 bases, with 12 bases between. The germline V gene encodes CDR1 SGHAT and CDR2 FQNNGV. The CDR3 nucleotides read TGTGCCAGCAGCTGGGGGAGTACCCCCTACGAGCAGTACTTC. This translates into CASSWGSTPYEQYF.

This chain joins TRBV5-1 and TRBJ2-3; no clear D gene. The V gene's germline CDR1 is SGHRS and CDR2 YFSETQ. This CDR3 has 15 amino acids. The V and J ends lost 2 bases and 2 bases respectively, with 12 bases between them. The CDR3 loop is CASSFNKLDTDTQYF. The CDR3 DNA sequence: TGCGCCAGCAGCTTTAATAAGCTTGACACAGATACGCAGTATTTT. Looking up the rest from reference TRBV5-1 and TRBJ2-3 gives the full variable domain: KAGVTQTPRYLIKTRGQQVTLSCSPISGHRSVSWYQQTPGQGLQFLFEYFSETQRNKGNFPGRFSGRQFSNSRSEMNVSTLELGDSALYLCASSFNKLDTDTQYFGPGTRLTVL.

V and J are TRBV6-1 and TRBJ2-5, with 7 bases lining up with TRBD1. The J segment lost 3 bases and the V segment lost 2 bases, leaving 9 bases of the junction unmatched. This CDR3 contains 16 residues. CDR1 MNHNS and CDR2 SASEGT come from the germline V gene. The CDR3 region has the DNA TGTGCCAGCAGTGAAAAAGGTTTTGGGACAGAAGAGACCCAGTACTTC. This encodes CASSEKGFGTEETQYF.

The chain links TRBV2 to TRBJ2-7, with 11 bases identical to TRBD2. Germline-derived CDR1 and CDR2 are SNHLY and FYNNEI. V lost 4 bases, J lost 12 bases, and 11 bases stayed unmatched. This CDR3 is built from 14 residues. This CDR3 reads CASSGDLAGGLSYF. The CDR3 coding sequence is TGTGCCAGCAGTGGAGACCTAGCGGGGGGTCTCTCGTACTTC.

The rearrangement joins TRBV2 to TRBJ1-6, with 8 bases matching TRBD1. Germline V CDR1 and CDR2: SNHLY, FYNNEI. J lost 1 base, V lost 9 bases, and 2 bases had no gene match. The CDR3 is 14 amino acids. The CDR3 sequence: CARRTGSYNSPLHF. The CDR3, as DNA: TGTGCCAGGCGGACAGGGTCCTATAATTCACCCCTCCACTTT.